A single sample is the source of the 2 T cell receptor beta chains below, sequenced in a study of T cell responses to AZD1222 COVID-19 vaccine. The data were produced by immunoSEQ multiplex PCR, yet TCRdb's version contains in-frame clones alone and is incomplete. The sample shows 150,000 to 200,000 clones, almost 95% of them seen only once. The specimen was peripheral blood, collected on day 0 of AZD1222 vaccination. The receptors shown here come from an adult in good health.

The CDR3 loop reads CAGTSNTGELFF. Here the CDR3 DNA reads TGTGCCGGTACATCGAACACCGGGGAGCTGTTTTTT. The chain uses TRBV30 and TRBJ2-2; the D is unclear. V was shortened by 8 bases and J by 0 bases, with 7 bases between the two germline ends. Looked up from germline, CDR1 is GTSNPN and CDR2 is SVGIG (reference sequence). This CDR3 spans 12 amino acids.

The V gene is TRBV4-1, the J gene TRBJ2-1, with D possibly matching TRBD2 (7 bases). V was clipped by 4 bases and J by 6 bases, with 25 bases between them. The CDR3 is 18 amino acids. CDR1 is MGHRA, CDR2 YSYEKL, per germline. CDR3 region: CASSPIKTGAGVPNEQFF. CDR3 sequence (DNA): TGCGCCAGCAGCCCAATTAAAACGGGGGCGGGAGTCCCCAATGAGCAGTTCTTC.